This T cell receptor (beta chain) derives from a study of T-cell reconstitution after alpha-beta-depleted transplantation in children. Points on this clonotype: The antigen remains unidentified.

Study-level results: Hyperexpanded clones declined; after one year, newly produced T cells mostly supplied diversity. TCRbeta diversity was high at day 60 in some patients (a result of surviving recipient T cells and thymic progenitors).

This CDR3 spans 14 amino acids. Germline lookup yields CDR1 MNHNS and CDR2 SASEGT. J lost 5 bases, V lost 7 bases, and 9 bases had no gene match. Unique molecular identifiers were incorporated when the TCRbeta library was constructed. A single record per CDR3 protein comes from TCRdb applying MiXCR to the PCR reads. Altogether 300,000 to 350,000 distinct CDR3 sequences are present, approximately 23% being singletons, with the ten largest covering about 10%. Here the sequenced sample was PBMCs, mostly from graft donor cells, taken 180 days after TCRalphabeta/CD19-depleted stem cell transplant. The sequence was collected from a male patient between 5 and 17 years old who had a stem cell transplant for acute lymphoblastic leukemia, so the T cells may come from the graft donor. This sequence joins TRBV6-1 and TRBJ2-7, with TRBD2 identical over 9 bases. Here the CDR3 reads CASTSGKAFHEQYF. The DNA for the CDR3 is TGTGCCAGCACTAGCGGGAAAGCGTTCCACGAGCAGTACTTC.